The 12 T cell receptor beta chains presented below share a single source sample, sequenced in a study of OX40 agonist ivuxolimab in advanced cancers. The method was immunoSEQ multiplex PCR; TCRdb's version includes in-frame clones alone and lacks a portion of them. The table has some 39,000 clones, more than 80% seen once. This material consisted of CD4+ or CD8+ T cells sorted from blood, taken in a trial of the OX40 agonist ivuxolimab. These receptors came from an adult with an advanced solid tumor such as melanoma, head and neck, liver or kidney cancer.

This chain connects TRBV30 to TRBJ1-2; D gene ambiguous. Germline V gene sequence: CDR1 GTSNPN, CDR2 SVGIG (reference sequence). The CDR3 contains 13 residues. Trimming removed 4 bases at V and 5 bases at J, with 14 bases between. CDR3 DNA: TGTGCCTGGACCCGGGCGGCGAGTTATGGCTACACCTTC. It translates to CAWTRAASYGYTF.

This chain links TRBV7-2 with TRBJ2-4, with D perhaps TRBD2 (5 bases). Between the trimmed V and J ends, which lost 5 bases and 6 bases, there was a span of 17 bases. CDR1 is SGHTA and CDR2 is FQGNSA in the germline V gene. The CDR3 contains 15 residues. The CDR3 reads CASSGTRGKGNIQYF. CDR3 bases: TGTGCCAGCAGCGGTACACGGGGTAAGGGAAACATTCAGTACTTC.

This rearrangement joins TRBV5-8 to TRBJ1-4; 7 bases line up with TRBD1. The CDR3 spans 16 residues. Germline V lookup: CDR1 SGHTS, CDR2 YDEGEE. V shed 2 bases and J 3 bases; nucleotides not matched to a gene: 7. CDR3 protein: CASSFSTDRPNEKLFF. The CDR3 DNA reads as TGTGCCAGCAGCTTTTCTACGGACAGGCCTAATGAAAAACTGTTTTTT.

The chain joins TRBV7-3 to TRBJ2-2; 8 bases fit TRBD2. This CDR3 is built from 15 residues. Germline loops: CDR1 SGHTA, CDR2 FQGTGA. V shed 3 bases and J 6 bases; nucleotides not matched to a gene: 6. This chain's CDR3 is CASSFASGSPGELFF. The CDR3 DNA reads TGTGCCAGCAGCTTTGCTAGCGGGTCCCCCGGGGAGCTGTTTTTT.

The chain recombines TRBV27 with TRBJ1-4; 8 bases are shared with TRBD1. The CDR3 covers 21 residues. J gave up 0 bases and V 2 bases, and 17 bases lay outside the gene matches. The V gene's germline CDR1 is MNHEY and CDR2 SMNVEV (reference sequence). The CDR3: CASSLRIWGQARFATNEKLFF. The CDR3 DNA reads TGTGCCAGCAGTTTACGAATTTGGGGACAGGCCCGATTTGCAACTAATGAAAAACTGTTTTTT. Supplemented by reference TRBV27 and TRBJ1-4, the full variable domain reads EAQVTQNPRYLITVTGKKLTVTCSQNMNHEYMSWYRQDPGLGLRQIYYSMNVEVTDKGDVPEGYKVSRKEKRNFPLILESPSPNQTSLYFCASSLRIWGQARFATNEKLFFGSGTQLSVL.

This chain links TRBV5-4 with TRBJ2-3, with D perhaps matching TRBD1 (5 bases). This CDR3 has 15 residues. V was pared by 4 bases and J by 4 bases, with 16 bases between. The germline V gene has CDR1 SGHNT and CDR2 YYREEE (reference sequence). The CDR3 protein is CASSPGQGGPDTQYF. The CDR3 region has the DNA TGTGCCAGCAGCCCCGGGCAGGGTGGTCCAGATACGCAGTATTTT.

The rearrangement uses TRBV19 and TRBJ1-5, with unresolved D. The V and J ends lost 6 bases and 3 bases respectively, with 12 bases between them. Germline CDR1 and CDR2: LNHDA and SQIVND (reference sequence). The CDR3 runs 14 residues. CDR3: CASRAETPNQPQHF. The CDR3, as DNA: TGTGCCAGTAGGGCCGAAACCCCCAATCAGCCCCAGCATTTT.

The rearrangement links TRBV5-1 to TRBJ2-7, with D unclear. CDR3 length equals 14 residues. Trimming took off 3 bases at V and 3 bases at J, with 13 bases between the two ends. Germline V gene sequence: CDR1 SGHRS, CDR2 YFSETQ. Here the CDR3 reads CASSSSPNDYEQYF. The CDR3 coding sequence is TGCGCCAGCAGCTCTTCCCCCAATGACTACGAGCAGTACTTC.

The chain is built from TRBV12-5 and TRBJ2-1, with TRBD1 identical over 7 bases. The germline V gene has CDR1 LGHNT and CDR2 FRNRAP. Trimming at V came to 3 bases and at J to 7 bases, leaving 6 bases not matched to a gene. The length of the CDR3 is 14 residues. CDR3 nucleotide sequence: TGTGCTAGTGGTTTCCGAGACAGGGCTAATGAGCAGTTCTTC. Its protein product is CASGFRDRANEQFF.

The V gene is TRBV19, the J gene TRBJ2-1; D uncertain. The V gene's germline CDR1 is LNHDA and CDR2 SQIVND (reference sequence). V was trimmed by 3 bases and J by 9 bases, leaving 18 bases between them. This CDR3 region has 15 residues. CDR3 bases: TGTGCCAGTAGTATCTCCCGGAAGATCGGTGGTGAGCAGTTCTTC. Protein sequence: CASSISRKIGGEQFF.

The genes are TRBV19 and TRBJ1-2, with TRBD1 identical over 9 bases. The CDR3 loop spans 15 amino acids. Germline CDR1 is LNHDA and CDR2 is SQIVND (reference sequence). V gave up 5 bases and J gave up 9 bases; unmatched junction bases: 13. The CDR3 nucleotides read TGTGCCAGTAGTCCCTCCTACCGGGACAGGGCGAGCTACACCTTC. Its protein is CASSPSYRDRASYTF.

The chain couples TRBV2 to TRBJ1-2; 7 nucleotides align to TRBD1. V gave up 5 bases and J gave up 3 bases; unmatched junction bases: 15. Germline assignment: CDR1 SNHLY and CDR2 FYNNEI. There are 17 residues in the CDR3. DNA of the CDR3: TGTGCCAGCAGTACCCGGGACAGACCCCTTTCGGACTATGGCTACACCTTC. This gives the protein CASSTRDRPLSDYGYTF.